This T cell receptor (beta chain) was profiled in a study of T cell responses to AZD1222 COVID-19 vaccine. The repertoire was sequenced with immunoSEQ multiplex PCR; TCRdb's copy has only in-frame clones and lacks some. The table lists fewer than 130,000 clones, roughly 90% of them singletons, with more than 14% in the top ten. Findings and limits, study-wide: Baseline antibody screening turned up just a handful of seropositive AZD1222 recipients.

V lost 4 bases to trimming and J lost 9 bases, with 10 bases between them. The CDR3 is made up of 12 amino acids. Analysis merged second doses at about 4 or about 12 weeks. In its sample, this clone was seen once. Antigen: not known. The input for sequencing was peripheral blood, taken 28 days after the second AZD1222 dose. The chain recombines TRBV12-3 or TRBV12-4 with TRBJ1-5; D gene ambiguous. This TCR derives from an adult who received the AZD1222 COVID-19 vaccine. The chain's CDR3 is CASSYPMGPQHF. CDR3 sequence (DNA): TGTGCCAGCAGTTACCCAATGGGGCCCCAGCATTTT.